This TCR beta chain was sequenced in a study of OX40 agonist ivuxolimab in advanced cancers. The germline CDR1 and CDR2 sequences are PRHDT and FYEKMQ (reference sequence). The ends were cut back, 2 bases at V and 2 bases at J, with 10 bases in the middle. This CDR3 is 14 amino acids long. Profiled with immunoSEQ multiplex PCR; TCRdb holds only in-frame clones, not every one. The sample lists about 32,000 clones, around 90% occurring once. The J gene is TRBJ2-7, the V gene TRBV13; D might be TRBD2 (5 bases). This TCR was recovered from an adult with an advanced solid tumor such as melanoma, head and neck, liver or kidney cancer. The sequencing used CD4+ or CD8+ T cells sorted from blood, collected in a trial of the OX40 agonist ivuxolimab. DNA of the CDR3: TGTGCCAGCAGCTTAAGCGGACGGACCTACGAGCAGTACTTC. It codes for CASSLSGRTYEQYF.